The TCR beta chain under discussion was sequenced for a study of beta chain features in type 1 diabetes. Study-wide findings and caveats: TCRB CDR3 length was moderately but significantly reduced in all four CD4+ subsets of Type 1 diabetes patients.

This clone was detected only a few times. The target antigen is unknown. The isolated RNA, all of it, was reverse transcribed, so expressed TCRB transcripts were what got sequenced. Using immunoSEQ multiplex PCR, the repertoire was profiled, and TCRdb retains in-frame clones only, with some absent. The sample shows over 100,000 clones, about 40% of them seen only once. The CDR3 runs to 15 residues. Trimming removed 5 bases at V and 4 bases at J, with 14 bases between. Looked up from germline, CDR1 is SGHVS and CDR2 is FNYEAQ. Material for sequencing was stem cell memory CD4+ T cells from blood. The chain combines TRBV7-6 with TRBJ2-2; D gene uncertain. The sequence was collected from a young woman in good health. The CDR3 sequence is CASSAWSRGTGELFF. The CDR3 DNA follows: TGTGCCAGCAGCGCGTGGTCGCGAGGCACCGGGGAGCTGTTTTTT.